This T cell receptor beta chain was recovered during a study of vaccination effects on CD4 cells after COVID-19. Overall study findings and caveats: Nearly all vaccine-induced clones in healthy recipients recognized only SARS-CoV-2. Infection- and vaccine-induced clones contracted markedly late after vaccination.

Comments on this clone: The antigen is not known.

Libraries were prepared by immunoSEQ multiplex PCR; TCRdb keeps only in-frame clonotypes and omits some of them. The data show fewer than 65,000 clones, roughly 76% seen once. Prior to sequencing, the ViraFEST assay stimulated PBMC with viral peptide pools, which expanded the antigen-specific CD4+ T cells. After less than 11 days in culture, the CD4+ T cells were isolated. Replacing half the medium with IL-2 medium was done on days 3 and 7. This CDR3 is built from 12 residues. V gave up 4 bases and J gave up 4 bases; unmatched junction bases: 1. From germline, CDR1 is SNHLY and CDR2 FYNNEI. This rearrangement joins TRBV2 to TRBJ2-7; TRBD1 matches 7 bases. The material sequenced was CD4+ T cells from PBMCs cultured with HCoV-229E spike peptides, taken before COVID-19 vaccination. The clonotype was recovered from a human donor who received a COVID-19 vaccine. As DNA, the CDR3 is TGTGCCAGCAGTGGGACAGGTTACGAGCAGTACGTC. This translates into CASSGTGYEQYV.